These 27 T cell receptor beta chains were sequenced from one sample in a study of PD-L1 blockade in urothelial cancer. The time point here: pretreatment peripheral blood. The repertoire was sequenced with immunoSEQ multiplex PCR; TCRdb's copy has only in-frame clones and lacks some. The sample records 130,000 or so clones, roughly 80% being singletons. The material sequenced was PBMCs, taken around atezolizumab (anti-PD-L1) treatment. These receptors were taken from a man aged 45-60 years with urothelial cancer.

The chain has TRBV9 and TRBJ2-2; a possible D gene is TRBD2 (6 bases). The CDR3 contains 12 residues. V lost 1 base, J lost 11 bases, and 9 bases lay in between. CDR1 is SGDLS and CDR2 is YYNGEE in the germline V gene. Here the CDR3 reads CASSVWGGELFF. For the CDR3, the DNA is TGTGCCAGCAGCGTATGGGGAGGAGAGCTGTTTTTT.

V is TRBV9 and J is TRBJ1-2, with a possible D match to TRBD1 (6 bases). Trimming pared 2 bases from V and 4 bases from J, leaving 15 bases between. CDR3 length: 15 amino acids. From germline, CDR1 is SGDLS and CDR2 YYNGEE. The CDR3 sequence: CASSVSGASLYGYTF. DNA of the CDR3: TGTGCCAGCAGCGTCTCAGGGGCTTCCCTCTATGGCTACACCTTC.

This clone is categorized as medium-sized. In DNA, the CDR3 is TGTGCCAGCAGTGAACAGGCGACTAGCGGGTTCTCTGGGGCCAACGTCCTGACTTTC. Translating it yields CASSEQATSGFSGANVLTF. The V call is TRBV2, the J call TRBJ2-6; 10 bases align to TRBD2. There are 19 residues in the CDR3. V lost 2 bases and J lost 0; bases outside the gene matches: 7. The germline V gene has CDR1 SNHLY and CDR2 FYNNEI. Looking up the rest from reference TRBV2 and TRBJ2-6 gives the full variable domain: EPEVTQTPSHQVTQMGQEVILRCVPISNHLYFYWYRQILGQKVEFLVSFYNNEISEKSEIFDDQFSVERPDGSNFTLKIRSTKLEDSAMYFCASSEQATSGFSGANVLTFGAGSRLTVL.

The CDR3 DNA reads as TGTGCCAGCAGTGAGCGGGGGGACACTGAAGCTTTCTTT. Its translation is CASSERGDTEAFF. The V call is TRBV2, the J call TRBJ1-1, with D maybe TRBD1 (5 bases). Germline V gene sequence: CDR1 SNHLY, CDR2 FYNNEI. V lost 3 bases and J lost 3, with 8 bases in between. CDR3 length: 13 amino acids.

The V and J genes are TRBV2 and TRBJ2-3; D is ambiguous. The germline V gene has CDR1 SNHLY and CDR2 FYNNEI. Trimming left V 5 bases short and J 2 bases short, with 5 bases between. This CDR3 spans 12 amino acids. The CDR3 DNA reads TGTGCCAGCAGTCAGGACACAGATACGCAGTATTTT. Protein product: CASSQDTDTQYF. Supplemented by reference TRBV2 and TRBJ2-3, the full variable domain reads EPEVTQTPSHQVTQMGQEVILRCVPISNHLYFYWYRQILGQKVEFLVSFYNNEISEKSEIFDDQFSVERPDGSNFTLKIRSTKLEDSAMYFCASSQDTDTQYFGPGTRLTVL.

The gene calls are TRBV28 and TRBJ2-2; 8 nucleotides agree with TRBD2. This CDR3 contains 12 residues. Unmatched junction bases numbered 7, after V lost 6 bases and J lost 13 bases. Germline CDR1 is MDHEN and CDR2 is SYDVKM. CDR3 DNA sequence: TGTGCCAGCAGAATTGCGGGGGGTGGGCTGTTTTTT. It yields the protein CASRIAGGGLFF.

The chain joins TRBV11-2 to TRBJ2-3; 10 bases are shared with TRBD2. Trimming removed 1 base from V and 1 base from J; junction bases left unmatched: 8. Germline V lookup: CDR1 SGHAT, CDR2 FQNNGV. This CDR3 contains 18 residues. The CDR3 sequence: CASSLGLLAGAGTDTQYF. CDR3 in DNA: TGTGCCAGCAGCTTAGGGCTGCTAGCGGGAGCTGGCACAGATACGCAGTATTTT.

The chain joins TRBV4-2 to TRBJ1-5, with D tentatively TRBD1 (5 bases). The germline V and J ends were trimmed by 1 base and 2 bases, with 6 bases remaining between them. Germline V gives CDR1 LGHNA, CDR2 YNFKEQ. CDR3 length equals 14 residues. The CDR3 DNA sequence: TGTGCCAGCAGCCAAGTACAGGGCAATCAGCCCCAGCATTTT. Protein: CASSQVQGNQPQHF.

This sequence joins TRBV28 and TRBJ1-5; 7 bases align to TRBD1. The CDR3 has 16 amino acids. Germline lookup yields CDR1 MDHEN and CDR2 SYDVKM. The V segment lost 1 base and the J segment 0 bases; nucleotides outside the gene matches: 3. CDR3 DNA sequence: TGTGCCAGCAGTTTATACAGGGGATATAGCAATCAGCCCCAGCATTTT. This sequence encodes CASSLYRGYSNQPQHF.

The rearrangement links TRBV4-1 to TRBJ1-1, with 8 bases matching TRBD1. J gave up 4 bases and V 2 bases, and 3 bases lay outside the gene matches. The length of the CDR3 is 14 residues. Germline CDR1 is MGHRA and CDR2 is YSYEKL. The DNA of the CDR3 is TGCGCCAGCAGCCAACCGACAGGGGCCACTGAAGCTTTCTTT. This codes for CASSQPTGATEAFF.

CDR3 sequence (DNA): TGCGCCAGCAGCCAAGTGCGGGCAGGGGGCGCGAGCTATGGCTACACCTTC. This gives the protein CASSQVRAGGASYGYTF. The rearrangement links TRBV4-1 to TRBJ1-2, with 8 bases that match TRBD1. CDR3 size: 17 residues. CDR1 and CDR2 (germline): MGHRA, YSYEKL. J was trimmed by 4 bases and V by 1 base; bases with no gene match: 11.

This clone was counted a few times. The chain joins TRBV5-1 to TRBJ2-2; D might be TRBD2 (6 bases). There are 15 residues in the CDR3. Germline CDR1 SGHRS, CDR2 YFSETQ. V lost 5 bases to trimming and J lost 0 bases, with 11 bases between them. CDR3 bases: TGCGCCAGCAGGACCGGGACTGCGAACACCGGGGAGCTGTTTTTT. Its translation is CASRTGTANTGELFF.

The chain carries TRBV28 and TRBJ1-4; D unclear. This CDR3 is built from 12 residues. The V and J ends lost 1 base and 8 bases respectively, with 5 bases between them. CDR1 MDHEN and CDR2 SYDVKM come from the germline V gene. CDR3 sequence: CASSLYNEKLFF. In DNA, the CDR3 is TGTGCCAGCAGTTTATACAACGAAAAACTGTTTTTT.

The chain recombines TRBV13 with TRBJ2-5; TRBD2 is a possible D gene (6 bases). CDR3 length: 15 amino acids. The V and J ends lost 4 bases and 3 bases respectively, with 15 bases between them. Per the germline V gene, CDR1 is PRHDT and CDR2 is FYEKMQ (reference sequence). As DNA, the CDR3 is TGTGCCAGCAGCTCAGCAGGGACTCGGAAAGAGACCCAGTACTTC. This translates into CASSSAGTRKETQYF. The variable domain in full, completed from reference TRBV13 and TRBJ2-5, reads AAGVIQSPRHLIKEKRETATLKCYPIPRHDTVYWYQQGPGQDPQFLISFYEKMQSDKGSIPDRFSAQQFSDYHSELNMSSLELGDSALYFCASSSAGTRKETQYFGPGTRLLVL.

The genes are TRBV5-6 and TRBJ2-7; 10 bases line up with TRBD1. The CDR3 is made up of 17 amino acids. CDR1 SGHDT and CDR2 YYEEEE come from the germline V gene. Trimming took 4 bases from V and 2 from J; bases not matched to a gene: 12. The CDR3 is CASSRMAGTGVAYEQYF. The CDR3 region has the DNA TGTGCCAGCAGCCGAATGGCCGGGACAGGGGTGGCCTACGAGCAGTACTTC.

This clone occurred once. The CDR3 loop is CASSGIQNSPLHF. In DNA, the CDR3 is TGTGCCAGCAGCGGTATACAGAATTCACCCCTCCACTTT. This chain uses TRBV6-5 with TRBJ1-6; D is undetermined. This CDR3 region has 13 residues. CDR1 and CDR2 from the germline V gene are MNHEY and SVGAGI. The V end lost 6 bases, the J end lost 7 bases, and 10 bases lay between the germline ends.

The CDR3 DNA sequence: TGTGCCAGCTCACCCCTCGGACTAGCGGGAGGTAAAGAGACCCAGTACTTC. Translation gives CASSPLGLAGGKETQYF. The chain uses TRBV18 and TRBJ2-5; 14 bases are a match to TRBD2. Germline V lookup: CDR1 KGHSH, CDR2 LQKENI. This CDR3 has 17 amino acids. The trim removed 3 bases at V and 3 bases at J, leaving 6 bases unmatched.

In this sample, this clone turned up a few times. This chain uses TRBV11-2 with TRBJ1-2; no clear D. The CDR3 is made up of 12 amino acids. The germline V gene encodes CDR1 SGHAT and CDR2 FQNNGV. With 5 bases removed from V and 2 bases from J, the gap between germline ends came to 6 bases. This CDR3 reads CASSEQNYGYTF. CDR3 DNA sequence: TGTGCCAGCAGCGAACAGAACTATGGCTACACCTTC.

This clone showed up just once. The gene calls are TRBV28 and TRBJ1-4, with D maybe TRBD1 (5 bases). V lost 2 bases and J lost 8, with 12 bases in between. CDR3 length: 14 residues. CDR1 is MDHEN and CDR2 is SYDVKM in the germline V gene. This chain's CDR3 is CASSLGAMGEKLFF. The CDR3 region has the DNA TGTGCCAGCAGTTTAGGGGCGATGGGGGAAAAACTGTTTTTT.

V is TRBV7-3 and J is TRBJ2-7, with D maybe TRBD2 (6 bases). Germline lookup yields CDR1 SGHTA and CDR2 FQGTGA. This CDR3 has 15 residues. V lost 1 base, J lost 4 bases, and 14 bases lay in between. The CDR3 DNA follows: TGTGCCAGCAGCTTAATGGCGGGAAAGGGTTACGAGCAGTACTTC. Its translation: CASSLMAGKGYEQYF.

The genes are TRBV19 and TRBJ2-3, with D unresolved. V gave up 3 bases and J gave up 8 bases, with 12 bases separating them. CDR1 LNHDA and CDR2 SQIVND come from the germline V gene (reference sequence). This CDR3 is built from 13 residues. The CDR3: CASSINRYRTQYF. CDR3 bases: TGTGCCAGTAGTATTAATCGCTACCGTACGCAGTATTTT.

The rearrangement uses TRBV30 and TRBJ2-7, with unresolved D. CDR3 length equals 12 residues. Trimming shortened V by 0 bases and J by 3 bases, and 6 bases separated the two germline ends. Germline values: CDR1 GTSNPN, CDR2 SVGIG (reference sequence). The CDR3 reads CAWSVHSYEQYF. The CDR3 nucleotides read TGTGCCTGGAGTGTACACAGCTACGAGCAGTACTTC.

The V gene is TRBV7-9, the J gene TRBJ2-5, with 8 bases that match TRBD2. This CDR3 comprises 15 residues. Germline V gives CDR1 SEHNR, CDR2 FQNEAQ (reference sequence). Trimming cost V 3 bases and J 4 bases; bases outside gene matches: 7. CDR3 bases: TGTGCCAGCAGCTTTTTCCCGGGAGGGGTAGAGACCCAGTACTTC. It codes for CASSFFPGGVETQYF.

This clone was seen a single time. Here the CDR3 reads CASSPGGTNYGYTF. DNA for the CDR3: TGTGCCAGCAGTCCTGGAGGGACTAACTATGGCTACACCTTC. The chain carries TRBV28 and TRBJ1-2; D is unresolved. V was pared by 5 bases and J by 0 bases, with 10 bases between. This CDR3 region has 14 residues. The germline CDR1 and CDR2 sequences are MDHEN and SYDVKM.

The chain couples TRBV2 to TRBJ2-7; TRBD2 matches at 11 bases. Germline CDR1 is SNHLY and CDR2 is FYNNEI. CDR3 length: 14 amino acids. Trimming removed 7 bases from V and 2 bases from J; junction bases left unmatched: 4. The CDR3 here is CASTLAGGPYEQYF. The CDR3 DNA follows: TGTGCCAGCACCTTAGCGGGAGGGCCCTACGAGCAGTACTTC.

The rearrangement links TRBV18 to TRBJ1-1; the match to TRBD1 covers 8 bases. J was trimmed by 3 bases and V by 6 bases; bases with no gene match: 6. The germline V gene has CDR1 KGHSH and CDR2 LQKENI. This CDR3 spans 14 amino acids. CDR3 loop: CASSPRGLDTEAFF. The CDR3 bases are TGTGCCAGCTCGCCCAGGGGGCTGGACACTGAAGCTTTCTTT.

This sequence joins TRBV6-5 and TRBJ2-7; tentatively, D is TRBD2 (5 bases). The CDR3 runs to 13 residues. V lost 7 bases and J 2 bases, leaving 12 bases between the germline ends. Per the germline V gene, CDR1 is MNHEY and CDR2 is SVGAGI. The CDR3, as DNA: TGTGCCAGCACGCAGCGGTCAACCTACGAGCAGTACTTC. Translating it yields CASTQRSTYEQYF.